This is a list of T cell receptor beta chains from one sample in a study of T cell responses to AZD1222 COVID-19 vaccine. Profiled with immunoSEQ multiplex PCR; TCRdb holds only in-frame clones, not every one. The sample carries tens of thousands of clones, roughly 88% recorded once. The sequencing here drew on peripheral blood, taken on day 0 of AZD1222 vaccination. Every receptor here comes from an adult in good health. CDR3s include the opening cysteine and the closing phenylalanine or tryptophan. Each record gives: clone size, J gene, V gene, D gene, CDR3 DNA, CDR3 protein. The D gene is left open where the match is weak. Rows give clone size only sometimes, using once, few, many, or a class for an expanded clone.

size: NA; J: TRBJ2-7; V: TRBV12-3/TRBV12-4; D: NA; DNA: TGTGCCAGCAGTTTATTTCAGGGTATCGAGCAGTACTTC; CDR3: CASSLFQGIEQYF
size: NA; J: TRBJ2-3; V: TRBV2; D: TRBD2; DNA: TGTGCCAGCAGGGGAAGCGGGGGGGTAACAGATACGCAGTATTTT; CDR3: CASRGSGGVTDTQYF
size: NA; J: TRBJ2-3; V: TRBV2; D: NA; DNA: TGTGCCAGCGGGTTCACGGATACGCAGTATTTT; CDR3: CASGFTDTQYF
size: NA; J: TRBJ2-2; V: TRBV18; D: NA; DNA: TGTGCCACCCGCGTTGGGGCCGGCACCGGGGAGCTGTTTTTT; CDR3: CATRVGAGTGELFF
size: NA; J: TRBJ2-5; V: TRBV7-3; D: TRBD1; DNA: TGTGCCAGCAGCCAACAGGGGGGAAGACAAGAGACCCAGTACTTC; CDR3: CASSQQGGRQETQYF
size: NA; J: TRBJ1-4; V: TRBV28; D: NA; DNA: TGTGCCATATTGTCCCCAACTAATGAAAAACTGTTTTTT; CDR3: CAILSPTNEKLFF
size: NA; J: TRBJ2-2; V: TRBV7-2; D: NA; DNA: TGTGCCAGCAGCTTAGCGTCCCCCGGGGAGCTGTTTTTT; CDR3: CASSLASPGELFF
size: NA; J: TRBJ2-1; V: TRBV18; D: TRBD2; DNA: TGTGCCAGCTCAGCTAGCGGGGGGGCTTTGCATGAGCAGTTCTTC; CDR3: CASSASGGALHEQFF
size: NA; J: TRBJ2-2; V: TRBV29-1; D: NA; DNA: TGCAGCGTTACCTTCGGGACGGACACCGGGGAGCTGTTTTTT; CDR3: CSVTFGTDTGELFF
size: NA; J: TRBJ2-1; V: TRBV6-6; D: NA; DNA: TGTGCCAGCAGTTACGCCGGGAAATTCTACAATGAGCAGTTCTTC; CDR3: CASSYAGKFYNEQFF
size: NA; J: TRBJ1-1; V: TRBV6-5; D: NA; DNA: TGTGCCAGCAGTCAAACGAACACTGAAGCTTTCTTT; CDR3: CASSQTNTEAFF
size: few; J: TRBJ2-7; V: TRBV5-6; D: NA; DNA: TGTGCCAGCAGCTTGGGGGACAACTCCTACGAGCAGTACTTC; CDR3: CASSLGDNSYEQYF
size: NA; J: TRBJ2-2; V: TRBV24-1; D: TRBD1; DNA: TGTGCCACCAGTGATCCGCGACAGGGCGGAACCGGGGAGCTGTTTTTT; CDR3: CATSDPRQGGTGELFF
size: NA; J: TRBJ1-2; V: TRBV7-2; D: TRBD1; DNA: TGTGCCAGCAGCTTTCAAGACAGGGGCTATGGCTACACCTTC; CDR3: CASSFQDRGYGYTF
size: NA; J: TRBJ2-5; V: TRBV19; D: NA; DNA: TGTGCCAGTAGCCACCCCGGCGGAGGGACATGGGCCCAGTACTTC; CDR3: CASSHPGGGTWAQYF
size: NA; J: TRBJ1-3; V: TRBV7-8; D: NA; DNA: TGTGCCAGCAGCGGCCGGGACTCCCCGAACACCATATATTTT; CDR3: CASSGRDSPNTIYF
size: NA; J: TRBJ2-3; V: TRBV9; D: NA; DNA: TGTGCCAGCAGCGTAGGACGAGCCGGCAGAGATACGCAGTATTTT; CDR3: CASSVGRAGRDTQYF
size: NA; J: TRBJ2-3; V: TRBV11-2; D: TRBD2; DNA: TGTGCCAGCAGCCAAGGACTAGCGGGGGGGATTGTGGATACGCAGTATTTT; CDR3: CASSQGLAGGIVDTQYF
size: NA; J: TRBJ2-3; V: TRBV4-1; D: NA; DNA: TGCGCCAGCAGCCAACCAAGAAGCACAGATACGCAGTATTTT; CDR3: CASSQPRSTDTQYF
size: NA; J: TRBJ1-2; V: TRBV5-1; D: TRBD1; DNA: TGCGCCAGCAGCCCGGGACAGGGTGGGGGCTACACCTTC; CDR3: CASSPGQGGGYTF
size: NA; J: TRBJ2-3; V: TRBV5-1; D: NA; DNA: TGCGCCAGCAGCACCGGGGCAGGGAAAGGGTCAGATACGCAGTATTTT; CDR3: CASSTGAGKGSDTQYF
size: NA; J: TRBJ1-4; V: TRBV7-9; D: TRBD1; DNA: TGTGCCAGCAGCTTAGGGACAGGCTATTGGGCTAATGAAAAACTGTTTTTT; CDR3: CASSLGTGYWANEKLFF
size: few; J: TRBJ1-3; V: TRBV19; D: NA; DNA: TGTGCCAGTAGCACAGGATTCTCTGGAAACACCATATATTTT; CDR3: CASSTGFSGNTIYF
size: NA; J: TRBJ1-2; V: TRBV10-3; D: TRBD1; DNA: TGTGCCAGCGGGACAGGGAACTATGGCTACACCTTC; CDR3: CASGTGNYGYTF
size: NA; J: TRBJ2-7; V: TRBV7-8; D: TRBD1; DNA: TGTGCCAGCAGCTTAGCAGACAGGGGACCCTACGAGCAGTACTTC; CDR3: CASSLADRGPYEQYF
size: NA; J: TRBJ1-5; V: TRBV7-2; D: TRBD1; DNA: TGTGCCAGCAGCCGGGGACAGTTAAATCAGCCCCAGCATTTT; CDR3: CASSRGQLNQPQHF
size: NA; J: TRBJ2-7; V: TRBV28; D: NA; DNA: TGTGCCAGCAGTCCATCCGGACCAGCCTACGAGCAGTACTTC; CDR3: CASSPSGPAYEQYF
size: NA; J: TRBJ1-1; V: TRBV4-1; D: NA; DNA: TGCGCCAGCAGCCAAGGGCCCAGAGACAGTTATAATGAAGCTTTCTTT; CDR3: CASSQGPRDSYNEAFF